This entry is about one TCR beta chain. V lost 2 bases, J lost 5 bases, and 7 bases lay in between. CDR1 and CDR2 (germline): MNHEY, SMNVEV (reference sequence). The CDR3 contains 13 residues. CD8 cells regarded as naive lacked CD45RO, were positively chosen for CCR7, and omitted terminally differentiated effector memory CD45RA+ cells. The entry originates in a study of shared clonotypes between healthy human individuals. The assay was immunoSEQ multiplex PCR, and TCRdb's table has in-frame clones only and misses some. The data contain about 2.2 million clones, 93% of them singletons. The clonotype originates from a man aged 18 to 35 in good health. Some clones in this sample may be carry-over from other donors' samples. The sample consisted of naive CD8+ T cells from PBMCs. The chain carries TRBV27 and TRBJ2-1; possible D gene TRBD2, 5 bases. DNA for the CDR3: TGTGCCAGCAGTTTAACGGGAAACAATGAGCAGTTCTTC. Residues: CASSLTGNNEQFF.